This section outlines one T cell receptor beta chain sequence together with its context. As yet, its antigen is unknown. PCR primers comprised 60 Vbeta and 13 Jbeta primers. TCRdb's copy holds only in-frame clones and misses some; the assay was immunoSEQ multiplex PCR. This sample's table has 91,000 or so clones. V was cut by 5 bases and J by 3 bases, with 13 bases left in between. This CDR3 has 15 amino acids. Germline CDR1 reads SEHNR; CDR2 reads FQNEAQ (reference sequence). The data stem from a study of cytomegalovirus exposure and HLA in healthy donors. Study outcomes and limitations: Accurate prediction of most subjects' HLA-A and HLA-B alleles from TCR beta sequences was reported. Follow-up analysis later connected one missense variant in DCLRE1C with trimming of TCR beta V- and J-genes. Prior analysis indicated that the majority of TCR beta V segments exhibited productivity approximately 87% or approximately 30% of the time.

The chain joins TRBV7-9 to TRBJ1-4, with a weak D call TRBD1 (5 bases). The sequenced sample was PBMCs. The clonotype comes from a woman aged 25 to 39 in good health and CMV-seronegative. As DNA, the CDR3 is TGTGCCAGCAGCCGGGGGGACGGACCTAATGAAAAACTGTTTTTT. Its protein product is CASSRGDGPNEKLFF. The variable domain in full, completed from reference TRBV7-9 and TRBJ1-4, reads DTGVSQNPRHKITKRGQNVTFRCDPISEHNRLYWYRQTLGQGPEFLTYFQNEAQLEKSRLLSDRFSAERPKGSFSTLEIQRTEQGDSAMYLCASSRGDGPNEKLFFGSGTQLSVL.